Included here is one T cell receptor (beta chain) sequence, with context. Trimming pared 3 bases from V and 0 bases from J, leaving 3 bases between. CDR3 length: 13 residues. Germline values: CDR1 SGHNT, CDR2 YENEEA. Per the study methods: Researchers report that nucleated cell counts were estimated from reference gene primer amplification. Profiled with immunoSEQ multiplex PCR; TCRdb holds only in-frame clones, not every one. Clonal size and the V and J genes are those of that table, whereas D and trimming came from the DNA. The sample includes about 54,000 clones, 91% of them seen just once. This entry is derived from a study of blood T cell repertoires in COVID-19. Study as a whole: Samples came from the United States, Italy and Spain, spanning acute and convalescent COVID-19.

Source material: peripheral blood. The chain carries TRBV11-3 and TRBJ1-3; D call uncertain. The source is a woman aged 55-75 years with active or convalescent COVID-19. CDR3 nucleotides: TGTGCCAGCAGCTTTAGCTCTGGAAACACCATATATTTT. Residues: CASSFSSGNTIYF. The full variable domain, with the rest looked up from reference TRBV11-3 and TRBJ1-3, is EAGVVQSPRYKIIEKKQPVAFWCNPISGHNTLYWYLQNLGQGPELLIRYENEEAVDDSQLPKDRFSAERLKGVDSTLKIQPAELGDSAVYLCASSFSSGNTIYFGEGSWLTVV.